Listed below are T cell receptor beta chains from one sample, sequenced in a study of T cell responses to AZD1222 COVID-19 vaccine. Assay: immunoSEQ multiplex PCR; the TCRdb copy retains only in-frame clones and omits some. This sample has about 140,000 clones; 92% occur once, and the top ten carry about 3.7%. This material consisted of peripheral blood, taken on day 0 of AZD1222 vaccination. The origin of the receptors is an adult in good health. Both conserved end residues are part of each CDR3. D genes are given only for firm matches. The size entry is marked missing in some rows and otherwise reads once, few, many or a size class.

J gene: TRBJ1-2
clone size: NA
V gene: TRBV9
D gene: NA
CDR3 DNA: TGTGCCAGCAGCGTAAGATCGGGGGGCTACACCTTC
CDR3 protein: CASSVRSGGYTF

J gene: TRBJ2-7
clone size: NA
V gene: TRBV28
D gene: TRBD2
CDR3 DNA: TGTGCCAGCAGTTTTATAGCGGGAGGGGACTACGAGCAGTACTTC
CDR3 protein: CASSFIAGGDYEQYF

J gene: TRBJ2-1
clone size: NA
V gene: TRBV27
D gene: TRBD2
CDR3 DNA: TGTGCCAGCAGTTTTGAGCGGGGGAGCTCCTACAATGAGCAGTTCTTC
CDR3 protein: CASSFERGSSYNEQFF

J gene: TRBJ2-7
clone size: NA
V gene: TRBV12-3/TRBV12-4
D gene: NA
CDR3 DNA: TGTGCCAGCAGTAGATTCCGCCCCTACGAGCAGTACTTC
CDR3 protein: CASSRFRPYEQYF

J gene: TRBJ2-2
clone size: NA
V gene: TRBV5-5
D gene: TRBD1
CDR3 DNA: TGTGCCAGCAGCTTGCGGGGACAGGGGAACACCGGGGAGCTGTTTTTT
CDR3 protein: CASSLRGQGNTGELFF

J gene: TRBJ2-5
clone size: NA
V gene: TRBV5-5
D gene: TRBD1
CDR3 DNA: TGTGCCAGCAGCAATGACTTAACCGGACAGGAAGAGACCCAGTACTTC
CDR3 protein: CASSNDLTGQEETQYF

J gene: TRBJ1-5
clone size: NA
V gene: TRBV28
D gene: NA
CDR3 DNA: TGTGCCAGCAGCAATTTAGGGAGGGTACTCAATCAGCCCCAGCATTTT
CDR3 protein: CASSNLGRVLNQPQHF

J gene: TRBJ2-5
clone size: NA
V gene: TRBV18
D gene: NA
CDR3 DNA: TGTGCCAGCGCAAAACAGGGGAGGGAGACCCAGTACTTC
CDR3 protein: CASAKQGRETQYF

J gene: TRBJ2-7
clone size: NA
V gene: TRBV10-1
D gene: NA
CDR3 DNA: TGCGCCAGCAGTGAGTCGGGGGCATCGGGATCCTACGAGCAGTACTTC
CDR3 protein: CASSESGASGSYEQYF

J gene: TRBJ2-1
clone size: once
V gene: TRBV10-3
D gene: NA
CDR3 DNA: TGTGCCATCAGTGACTCCGTCTCCTACAATGAGCAGTTCTTC
CDR3 protein: CAISDSVSYNEQFF

J gene: TRBJ1-2
clone size: once
V gene: TRBV6-5
D gene: NA
CDR3 DNA: TGTGCCAGCATACAGGGCGCTAACTATGGCTACACCTTC
CDR3 protein: CASIQGANYGYTF

J gene: TRBJ2-1
clone size: NA
V gene: TRBV7-2
D gene: NA
CDR3 DNA: TGTGCCAGCAGACCCCCGACCGGCTCCTACAATGAGCAGTTCTTC
CDR3 protein: CASRPPTGSYNEQFF

J gene: TRBJ2-1
clone size: NA
V gene: TRBV11-2
D gene: NA
CDR3 DNA: TGTGCCAGCGGGAGACAATCCTCCTACAATGAGCAGTTCTTC
CDR3 protein: CASGRQSSYNEQFF

J gene: TRBJ1-2
clone size: NA
V gene: TRBV2
D gene: NA
CDR3 DNA: TGTGCCAGCACCCCGATGGGTCCGTTC
CDR3 protein: CASTPMGPF

J gene: TRBJ2-1
clone size: once
V gene: TRBV27
D gene: TRBD2
CDR3 DNA: TGTGCCAGCAGGAGAAGAGCCGGGACTAGCGGGAGCTATGAGCAGTTCTTC
CDR3 protein: CASRRRAGTSGSYEQFF

J gene: TRBJ1-2
clone size: few
V gene: TRBV7-2
D gene: TRBD1
CDR3 DNA: TGTGCCAGCAGCATAATACAGGGGGATGGAGCTGGCTACACCTTC
CDR3 protein: CASSIIQGDGAGYTF

J gene: TRBJ2-1
clone size: once
V gene: TRBV9
D gene: NA
CDR3 DNA: TGTGCCAGCAGCTCCGGGAGTCCGATCTACAATGAGCAGTTCTTC
CDR3 protein: CASSSGSPIYNEQFF

J gene: TRBJ2-1
clone size: NA
V gene: TRBV4-1
D gene: NA
CDR3 DNA: TGCGCCAGCAGCCACCCAGACTATTACAATGAGCAGTTCTTC
CDR3 protein: CASSHPDYYNEQFF

J gene: TRBJ1-1
clone size: NA
V gene: TRBV5-1
D gene: TRBD1
CDR3 DNA: TGCGCCAGCAGCTCGCAGGGGGCGAACACTGAAGCTTTCTTT
CDR3 protein: CASSSQGANTEAFF

J gene: TRBJ2-7
clone size: NA
V gene: TRBV18
D gene: NA
CDR3 DNA: TGTGCCAGCTCACCTCGAAGGGGCTACGAGCAGTACTTC
CDR3 protein: CASSPRRGYEQYF

J gene: TRBJ2-7
clone size: NA
V gene: TRBV5-1
D gene: NA
CDR3 DNA: TGCGCCAGCAGCTTGCGGGCAGGGGACTTCGGCGAGCAGTACTTC
CDR3 protein: CASSLRAGDFGEQYF

J gene: TRBJ1-2
clone size: NA
V gene: TRBV27
D gene: NA
CDR3 DNA: TGTGCCAGCAGTTCCCCGGCGGGGGGCAGTGGCTACACCTTC
CDR3 protein: CASSSPAGGSGYTF

J gene: TRBJ2-1
clone size: NA
V gene: TRBV19
D gene: TRBD1
CDR3 DNA: TGTGCCAGTAGTATAGAGGACAGGGCCTACAATGAGCAGTTCTTC
CDR3 protein: CASSIEDRAYNEQFF

J gene: TRBJ2-7
clone size: NA
V gene: TRBV3-1/TRBV3-2
D gene: NA
CDR3 DNA: TGTGCCAGCAGCCCCGGGTCCTACGAGCAGTACTTC
CDR3 protein: CASSPGSYEQYF

J gene: TRBJ1-5
clone size: NA
V gene: TRBV24-1
D gene: NA
CDR3 DNA: TGTGCCACCAGTGATGTACAGGGACCGGGGGATGCCCGACATAGCAATCAGCCCCAGCATTTT
CDR3 protein: CATSDVQGPGDARHSNQPQHF

J gene: TRBJ1-1
clone size: NA
V gene: TRBV2
D gene: NA
CDR3 DNA: TGTGCCAGCGCCAGCACGTGGCAGAACACTGAAGCTTTCTTT
CDR3 protein: CASASTWQNTEAFF

J gene: TRBJ1-2
clone size: NA
V gene: TRBV18
D gene: TRBD1
CDR3 DNA: TGTGCCAGCTCACAGGGACAGGGACCGGAGGGCTATGGCTACACCTTC
CDR3 protein: CASSQGQGPEGYGYTF

J gene: TRBJ2-7
clone size: NA
V gene: TRBV5-6
D gene: TRBD2
CDR3 DNA: TGTGCCAGCAGCCCGTCAGGGAGGGCCCACGAGCAGTACTTC
CDR3 protein: CASSPSGRAHEQYF

J gene: TRBJ2-1
clone size: NA
V gene: TRBV10-2
D gene: TRBD2
CDR3 DNA: TGCGCCAGCTATGACCCACTAGCGGGAGGGGGCAATGAGCAGTTCTTC
CDR3 protein: CASYDPLAGGGNEQFF

J gene: TRBJ2-1
clone size: NA
V gene: TRBV4-3
D gene: NA
CDR3 DNA: TGCGCCAGCAGCCAAGATTTAGGGTGGGAGAGATCCTACAATGAGCAGTTCTTC
CDR3 protein: CASSQDLGWERSYNEQFF

J gene: TRBJ2-3
clone size: NA
V gene: TRBV5-1
D gene: TRBD1
CDR3 DNA: TGCGCCAGCCGGACAGGGGCAGATACGCAGTATTTT
CDR3 protein: CASRTGADTQYF

J gene: TRBJ2-1
clone size: NA
V gene: TRBV29-1
D gene: TRBD2
CDR3 DNA: TGCAGCGTTGGGGGGACTAGCGCCTACAATGAGCAGTTCTTC
CDR3 protein: CSVGGTSAYNEQFF

J gene: TRBJ2-7
clone size: NA
V gene: TRBV7-8
D gene: TRBD2
CDR3 DNA: TGTGCCAGCAGCCCGACCCTACTAGCGGGAGGGTACGAGCAGTACTTC
CDR3 protein: CASSPTLLAGGYEQYF

J gene: TRBJ2-2
clone size: NA
V gene: TRBV30
D gene: NA
CDR3 DNA: TGTGCCTCCCACCCTCAATTGGGAGCCGGGGAGCTGTTTTTT
CDR3 protein: CASHPQLGAGELFF

J gene: TRBJ2-7
clone size: NA
V gene: TRBV5-1
D gene: NA
CDR3 DNA: TGCGCCAGCAGTTTCAATACAGGGTTTAACGAGCAGTACTTC
CDR3 protein: CASSFNTGFNEQYF

J gene: TRBJ2-1
clone size: NA
V gene: TRBV27
D gene: TRBD2
CDR3 DNA: TGTGCCAGCAGTCGAAGGTTAGCGGGAGGAGGCAATGAGCAGTTCTTC
CDR3 protein: CASSRRLAGGGNEQFF

J gene: TRBJ2-3
clone size: NA
V gene: TRBV7-8
D gene: NA
CDR3 DNA: TGTGCCACCACCGGGCGCCCCATGGGAGATACGCAGTATTTT
CDR3 protein: CATTGRPMGDTQYF

J gene: TRBJ2-3
clone size: NA
V gene: TRBV7-2
D gene: NA
CDR3 DNA: TGTGCCAGCAGCTCCTTCACAGATACGCAGTATTTT
CDR3 protein: CASSSFTDTQYF

J gene: TRBJ1-1
clone size: few
V gene: TRBV19
D gene: NA
CDR3 DNA: TGTGCCAGTAGTGAGAGGGTAGGTACTGAAGCTTTCTTT
CDR3 protein: CASSERVGTEAFF